This T cell receptor beta chain is drawn from a study of T cells in localized non-small cell lung cancer. Study results and limitations: Among the tissues sampled, uninvolved adjacent lung had the highest T cell clonality, above tumor. Elevated blood T cell density was associated with longer overall survival. In adjacent lung appeared a median about 58 of the top 100 tumor clones. Tumor samples were not multi-region, leaving intratumor heterogeneity unexcluded.

The germline gives CDR1 SGHAT, CDR2 FQDESV (reference sequence). The CDR3 length is 12 residues. V was clipped by 5 bases and J by 9 bases, with 11 bases between them. Here immunoSEQ multiplex PCR was the method, and the copy in TCRdb shows in-frame clones only, minus some. The sample holds 31,000 or so clones, roughly 89% seen once. Comment on this clone: Its specificity is unknown.

This TCR derives from a female donor aged 60 or older with stage I lung adenocarcinoma. The material was peripheral blood, obtained before any cancer treatment. The rearrangement links TRBV11-1 to TRBJ2-1; the D gene could be TRBD1 or TRBD2 (6 bases each). The CDR3 DNA sequence: TGTGCCAGCAGCCTAGAGGGGGGTGAGCAGTTCTTC. Protein sequence: CASSLEGGEQFF. The whole variable domain, filled in from reference TRBV11-1 and TRBJ2-1, reads EAEVAQSPRYKITEKSQAVAFWCDPISGHATLYWYRQILGQGPELLVQFQDESVVDDSQLPKDRFSAERLKGVDSTLKIQPAELGDSAMYLCASSLEGGEQFFGPGTRLTVL.